This passage covers 8 T cell receptor beta chains from one sample sequenced in a study of monozygotic twins with inflammatory bowel disease. Using the 5' RACE reads, TCRdb records one entry per CDR3 protein without DNA. The table lists about 440,000 distinct CDR3 sequences, with 2% to 2.5% in the top ten. The source material was blood. The receptors originated from a human donor with ulcerative colitis or Crohn's disease, or a healthy co-twin of an affected twin (not recorded which).

The chain recombines TRBV30 with TRBJ1-1. The length of the CDR3 is 13 residues. Germline CDR1 and CDR2: GTSNPN and SVGIG (reference sequence). Here the CDR3 reads CAWSLPMNTEAFF.

The rearrangement joins TRBV6-1 to TRBJ2-3; the TCRdb D gene call, TRBD2, has no DNA to confirm it. This CDR3 is 15 amino acids long. Germline CDR1 is MNHNS and CDR2 is SASEGT. The CDR3: CASRVGPSFADTQYF.

V is TRBV6-1 and J is TRBJ1-1; checking the TCRdb D call of TRBD1 is not possible without DNA. Germline CDR1 reads MNHNS; CDR2 reads SASEGT. The CDR3 length is 14 residues. This CDR3 is CASNRGQGWTEAFF.

J is TRBJ2-1 and V is TRBV29-1; TCRdb's D call of TRBD2 is untestable without DNA. Germline CDR1 reads SQVTM; CDR2 reads ANQGSEA. The CDR3 spans 15 residues. CDR3 residues: CSVGGGLAFYNEQFF.

The chain is built from TRBV5-1 and TRBJ2-5; TCRdb outputs TRBD2, but without DNA this stays unchecked. The CDR3 spans 15 residues. CDR1 and CDR2 from the germline V gene are SGHRS and YFSETQ. The CDR3 reads CASSDSGMRGETQYF.

The rearrangement joins TRBV7-6 to TRBJ2-3. Germline loops: CDR1 SGHVS, CDR2 FNYEAQ. The CDR3 is 14 amino acids. CDR3 protein: CASSLSDGLDTQYF.

This chain joins TRBV7-2 and TRBJ2-3; the D call from TCRdb, TRBD2, cannot be confirmed without DNA. The CDR3 covers 15 residues. CDR1 SGHTA and CDR2 FQGNSA come from the germline V gene. CDR3 loop: CASSQGLAGGHTQYF.

The chain couples TRBV19 to TRBJ2-3; the D call from TCRdb, TRBD1, cannot be confirmed without DNA. Germline CDR1 reads LNHDA; CDR2 reads SQIVND (reference sequence). CDR3 length: 14 amino acids. The CDR3 sequence is CASSLRTGPDTQYF.